This entry lists 7 T cell receptor beta chains sequenced from one sample in a study of radiotherapy plus CTLA-4 blockade in lung cancer. TCRdb's copy holds only in-frame clones and misses some; the assay was immunoSEQ multiplex PCR. The repertoire holds about 54,000 clones, with around four fifths as singletons. The sample here was peripheral blood, taken from a patient treated with radiotherapy plus ipilimumab. These receptors were taken from a human donor with non-small cell lung cancer who had a partial response to radiotherapy plus ipilimumab.

This clone has a single count. The chain recombines TRBV9 with TRBJ1-1; D unresolved. Per the germline V gene, CDR1 is SGDLS and CDR2 is YYNGEE. V lost 0 bases to trimming and J lost 0 bases, with 9 bases between them. CDR3 size: 15 residues. The CDR3: CASSVDNRMNTEAFF. CDR3 DNA sequence: TGTGCCAGCAGCGTAGATAACAGAATGAACACTGAAGCTTTCTTT.

This clone was recorded a few times. This chain joins TRBV19 and TRBJ1-6; 7 bases fit TRBD1. Germline trimming cut 7 bases from V and 8 bases from J; bases unmatched to any gene: 11. The CDR3 covers 15 residues. Germline loops: CDR1 LNHDA, CDR2 SQIVND (reference sequence). The CDR3 sequence: CASKPTGALYSPLHF. In DNA form, the CDR3 reads TGTGCCAGTAAACCTACAGGGGCGTTGTATTCACCCCTCCACTTT.

This chain links TRBV19 with TRBJ2-6; weak D call: TRBD1 (7 bases). V was pared by 6 bases and J by 1 base, with 13 bases between. The CDR3 has 16 amino acids. Germline assignment: CDR1 LNHDA and CDR2 SQIVND (reference sequence). This CDR3 reads CASSSRGASGANVLTF. The CDR3 bases are TGTGCCAGTAGCTCCAGGGGGGCATCTGGGGCCAACGTCCTGACTTTC.

The chain joins TRBV29-1 to TRBJ2-3, with D unclear. V shed 4 bases and J shed 0 bases, with 5 bases lying between them. The CDR3 has 12 amino acids. Germline CDR1 SQVTM, CDR2 ANQGSEA. The CDR3 loop reads CSVAGSTDTQYF. CDR3 sequence (DNA): TGCAGCGTTGCCGGGAGCACAGATACGCAGTATTTT.

The CDR3 nucleotides read TGTGCCAGTAGTACCAACAGGGGCCTACCCAGTCGCTACACCTTC. Protein sequence: CASSTNRGLPSRYTF. The V call is TRBV19, the J call TRBJ1-2; 7 bases map to TRBD1. Germline V gene lookup returns CDR1 LNHDA and CDR2 SQIVND (reference sequence). CDR3 size: 15 residues. Losses at the gene ends were 4 bases for V and 9 bases for J; bases not matched to a gene: 14.

V is TRBV9 and J is TRBJ2-1; D may be TRBD2 (6 bases). The V end lost 0 bases, the J end lost 8 bases, and 15 bases lay between the germline ends. Germline V gives CDR1 SGDLS, CDR2 YYNGEE. CDR3 length: 15 amino acids. The DNA for the CDR3 is TGTGCCAGCAGCGTAGTAACTAGCTCCCCCCATGAGCAGTTCTTC. Its translation: CASSVVTSSPHEQFF. Full variable domain (rest looked up from reference TRBV9 and TRBJ2-1): DSGVTQTPKHLITATGQRVTLRCSPRSGDLSVYWYQQSLDQGLQFLIQYYNGEERAKGNILERFSAQQFPDLHSELNLSSLELGDSALYFCASSVVTSSPHEQFFGPGTRLTVL.

V usage is TRBV5-4 and J usage is TRBJ1-5; D may be TRBD1 (5 bases). This CDR3 has 16 amino acids. The V end lost 4 bases, the J end lost 0 bases, and 14 bases lay between the germline ends. Germline V gene sequence: CDR1 SGHNT, CDR2 YYREEE (reference sequence). As DNA, the CDR3 is TGTGCCAGCAGCCTTGGGACTGTGGATAGCAATCAGCCCCAGCATTTT. Protein product: CASSLGTVDSNQPQHF.